This TCR beta chain came from a study of human T cells and chemical hapten exposure. Turning to the study itself: Read at 6 days, the patch tests placed 0.01% DPC on the upper back. Diagnoses of alopecia areata, totalis or universalis occurred in mostly female patients.

Documented time point: patch test 1, 2 weeks after DPC sensitization. Documented treatment: therapeutic diphenylcyclopropenone sensitization with weekly scalp DPC. V trimming: 0 bases; J trimming: 6 bases; junction bases outside the gene matches: 5. The CDR3 runs 15 residues. CDR1 DFQATT and CDR2 SNEGSKA come from the germline V gene (reference sequence). TCRdb processed the RACE reads anew with MiXCR; each CDR3 protein has one entry. The sample holds 65,000 to 80,000 distinct CDR3 sequences; 9% to 12% are singletons and the top ten take 1.4%. This TCR derives from a woman aged 45-65 years with alopecia areata. Some clones in this sample may be carry-over from other donors' samples. The chain carries TRBV20-1 and TRBJ2-1, with TRBD2 identical over 10 bases. The starting material was whole blood, obtained in connection with sensitization to the hapten diphenylcyclopropenone (DPC). DNA for the CDR3: TGCAGTGCTAGAGATCCGGCTAGCGGGAGCAATGAGCAGTTCTTC. Its protein product is CSARDPASGSNEQFF.